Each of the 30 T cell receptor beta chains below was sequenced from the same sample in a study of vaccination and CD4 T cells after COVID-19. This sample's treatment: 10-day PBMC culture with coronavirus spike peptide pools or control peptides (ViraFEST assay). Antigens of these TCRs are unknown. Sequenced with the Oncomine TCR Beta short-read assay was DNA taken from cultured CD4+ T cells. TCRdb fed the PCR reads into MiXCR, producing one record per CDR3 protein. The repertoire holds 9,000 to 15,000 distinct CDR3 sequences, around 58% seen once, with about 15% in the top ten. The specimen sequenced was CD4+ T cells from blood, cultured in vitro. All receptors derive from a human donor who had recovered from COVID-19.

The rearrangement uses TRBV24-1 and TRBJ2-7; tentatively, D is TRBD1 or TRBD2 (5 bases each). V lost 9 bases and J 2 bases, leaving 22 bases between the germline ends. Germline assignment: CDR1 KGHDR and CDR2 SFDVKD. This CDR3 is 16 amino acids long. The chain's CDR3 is CATEGRKDQKTYEQYF. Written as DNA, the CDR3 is TGTGCCACCGAGGGACGGAAGGACCAGAAAACCTACGAGCAGTACTTC.

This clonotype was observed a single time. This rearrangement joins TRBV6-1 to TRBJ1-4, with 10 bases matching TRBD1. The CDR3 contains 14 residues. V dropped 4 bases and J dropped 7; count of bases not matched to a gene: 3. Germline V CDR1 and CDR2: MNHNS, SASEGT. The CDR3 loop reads CASSGQGAGEKLFF. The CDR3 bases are TGTGCCAGCAGTGGACAGGGGGCCGGTGAAAAACTGTTTTTT.

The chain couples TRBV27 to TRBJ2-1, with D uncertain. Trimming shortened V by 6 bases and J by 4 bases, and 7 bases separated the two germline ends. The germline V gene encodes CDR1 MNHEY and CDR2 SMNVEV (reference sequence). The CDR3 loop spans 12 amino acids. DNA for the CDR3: TGTGCCAGCAGGGACCGTTACAATGAGCAGTTCTTC. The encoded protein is CASRDRYNEQFF.

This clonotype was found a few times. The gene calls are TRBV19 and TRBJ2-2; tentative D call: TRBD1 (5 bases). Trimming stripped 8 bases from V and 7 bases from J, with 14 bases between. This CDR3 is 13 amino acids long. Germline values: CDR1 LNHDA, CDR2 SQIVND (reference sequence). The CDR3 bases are TGTGCCAGTGCTTGGCGGACAAGCGGGGAGCTGTTTTTT. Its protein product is CASAWRTSGELFF.

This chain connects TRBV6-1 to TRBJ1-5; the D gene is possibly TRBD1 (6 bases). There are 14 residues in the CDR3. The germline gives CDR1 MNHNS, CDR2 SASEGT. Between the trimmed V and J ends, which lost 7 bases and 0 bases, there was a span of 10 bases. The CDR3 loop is CASMEGVSNQPQHF. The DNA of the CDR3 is TGTGCCAGCATGGAGGGGGTTAGCAATCAGCCCCAGCATTTT.

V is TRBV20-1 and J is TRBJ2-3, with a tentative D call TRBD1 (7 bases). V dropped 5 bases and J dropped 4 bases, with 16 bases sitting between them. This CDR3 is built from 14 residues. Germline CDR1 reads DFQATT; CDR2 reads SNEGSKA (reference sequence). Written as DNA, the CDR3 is TGCAGTGCTTTATACAGGGGAGGACCAGATACGCAGTATTTT. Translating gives CSALYRGGPDTQYF.

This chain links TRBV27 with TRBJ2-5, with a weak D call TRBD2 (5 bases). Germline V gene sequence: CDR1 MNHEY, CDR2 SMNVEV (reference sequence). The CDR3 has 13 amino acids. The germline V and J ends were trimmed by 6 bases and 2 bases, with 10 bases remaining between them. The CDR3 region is CASSRRRQETQYF. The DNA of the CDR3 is TGTGCCAGCAGCAGGAGGAGGCAAGAGACCCAGTACTTC.

The CDR3 region has the DNA TGTGCCAGCAGTTACTCCCGGGACAGCCAAACCCAGTACTTC. As protein: CASSYSRDSQTQYF. The rearrangement links TRBV6-5 to TRBJ2-5, with 7 bases fitting TRBD1. Germline V gene sequence: CDR1 MNHEY, CDR2 SVGAGI. The junction had 6 bases not matched to a gene; V was cut back by 0 bases and J by 8 bases. The CDR3 loop spans 14 amino acids.

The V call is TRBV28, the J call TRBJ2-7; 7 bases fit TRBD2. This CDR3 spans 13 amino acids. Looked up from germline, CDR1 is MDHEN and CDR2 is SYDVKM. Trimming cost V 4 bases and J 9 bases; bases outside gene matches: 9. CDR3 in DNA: TGTGCCAGCAGTTCCGGACTAGTCGTTTGGCAGTACTTC. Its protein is CASSSGLVVWQYF.

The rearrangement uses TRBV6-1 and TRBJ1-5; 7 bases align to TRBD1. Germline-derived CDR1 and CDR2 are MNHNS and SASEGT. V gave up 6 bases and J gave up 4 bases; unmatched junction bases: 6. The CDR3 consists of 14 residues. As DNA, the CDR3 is TGTGCCAGCAGAGCAGGGGGTGGGAATCAGCCCCAGCATTTT. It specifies CASRAGGGNQPQHF.

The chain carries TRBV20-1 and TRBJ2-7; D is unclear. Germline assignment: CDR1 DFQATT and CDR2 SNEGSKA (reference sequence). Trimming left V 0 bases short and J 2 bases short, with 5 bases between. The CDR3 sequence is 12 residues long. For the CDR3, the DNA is TGCAGTGCTAGAGAAAGTACCTACGAGCAGTACTTC. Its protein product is CSARESTYEQYF.

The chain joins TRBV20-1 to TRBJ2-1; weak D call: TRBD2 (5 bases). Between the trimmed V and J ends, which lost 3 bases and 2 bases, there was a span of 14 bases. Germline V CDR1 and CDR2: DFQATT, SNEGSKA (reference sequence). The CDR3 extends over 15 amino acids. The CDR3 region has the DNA TGCAGTGCTAGGATGGTCGGAGGAACCTACAATGAGCAGTTCTTC. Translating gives CSARMVGGTYNEQFF.

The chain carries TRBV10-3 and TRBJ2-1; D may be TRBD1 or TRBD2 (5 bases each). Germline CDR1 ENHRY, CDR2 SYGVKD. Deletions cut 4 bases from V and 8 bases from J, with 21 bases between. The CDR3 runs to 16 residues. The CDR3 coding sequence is TGTGCCATCAGTGTAAGCCCGGGACCTAGGATCCATGAGCAGTTCTTC. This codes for CAISVSPGPRIHEQFF.

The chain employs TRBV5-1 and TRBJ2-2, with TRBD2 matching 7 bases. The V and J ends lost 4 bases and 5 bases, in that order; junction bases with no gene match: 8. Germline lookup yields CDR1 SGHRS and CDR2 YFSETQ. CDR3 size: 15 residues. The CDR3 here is CASSPTGGETGELFF. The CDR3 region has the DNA TGCGCCAGCAGCCCAACGGGGGGTGAAACCGGGGAGCTGTTTTTT.

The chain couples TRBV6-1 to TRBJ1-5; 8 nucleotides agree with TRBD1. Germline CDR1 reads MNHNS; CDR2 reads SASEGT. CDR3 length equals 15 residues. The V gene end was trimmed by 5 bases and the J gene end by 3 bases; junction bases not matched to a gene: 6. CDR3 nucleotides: TGTGCCAGCAGTAAGGGACAGGAGGTCAATCAGCCCCAGCATTTT. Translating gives CASSKGQEVNQPQHF.

CDR3 sequence: CSARPGGPFNEQFF. The DNA of the CDR3 is TGCAGTGCTAGACCGGGAGGGCCCTTCAATGAGCAGTTCTTC. This rearrangement joins TRBV20-1 to TRBJ2-1; 8 positions agree with TRBD2. The trim removed 2 bases at V and 6 bases at J, leaving 6 bases unmatched. The CDR3 length is 14 residues. The germline V gene has CDR1 DFQATT and CDR2 SNEGSKA (reference sequence).

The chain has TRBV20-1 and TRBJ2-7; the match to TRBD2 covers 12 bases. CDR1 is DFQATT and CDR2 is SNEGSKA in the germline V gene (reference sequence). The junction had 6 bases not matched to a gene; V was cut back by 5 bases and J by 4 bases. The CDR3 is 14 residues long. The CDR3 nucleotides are TGCAGTGCTTTATCGACTAGCGGGAGTTACGAGCAGTACTTC. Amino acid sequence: CSALSTSGSYEQYF.

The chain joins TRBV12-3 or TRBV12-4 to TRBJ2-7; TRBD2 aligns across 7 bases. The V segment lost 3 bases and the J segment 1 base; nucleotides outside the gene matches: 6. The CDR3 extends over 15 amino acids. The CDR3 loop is CASSLSLAESYEQYF. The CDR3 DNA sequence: TGTGCCAGCAGTTTGAGTCTAGCGGAATCCTACGAGCAGTACTTC.

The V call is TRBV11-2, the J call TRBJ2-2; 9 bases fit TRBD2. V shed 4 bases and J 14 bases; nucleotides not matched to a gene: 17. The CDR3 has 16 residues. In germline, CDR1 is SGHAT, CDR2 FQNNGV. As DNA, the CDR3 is TGTGCCAGCAGCTCATTACGTACTAGCGGGCCCTGGGGTCTGTTTTTT. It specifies CASSSLRTSGPWGLFF.

As DNA, the CDR3 is TGTGCCAGCAGCCCCCCCGGGCTGGATACGCAGTATTTT. Protein sequence: CASSPPGLDTQYF. The rearrangement uses TRBV3-1 and TRBJ2-3; no firm D call. This CDR3 is 13 amino acids long. The germline gives CDR1 LGHDT, CDR2 YNNKEL (reference sequence). The V end was cut by 4 bases, the J end by 6 bases, with 11 bases between.

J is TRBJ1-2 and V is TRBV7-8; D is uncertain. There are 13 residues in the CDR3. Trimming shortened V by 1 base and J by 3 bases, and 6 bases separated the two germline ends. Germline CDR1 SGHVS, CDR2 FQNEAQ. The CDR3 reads CASSLGEDYGYTF. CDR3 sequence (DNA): TGTGCCAGCAGCTTAGGGGAGGACTATGGCTACACCTTC.

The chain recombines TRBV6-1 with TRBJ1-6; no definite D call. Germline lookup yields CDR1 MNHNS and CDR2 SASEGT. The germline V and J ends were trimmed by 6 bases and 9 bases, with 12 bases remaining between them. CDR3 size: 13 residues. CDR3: CASSLNVGSPLHF. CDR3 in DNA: TGTGCCAGCAGCCTAAACGTGGGTTCACCCCTCCACTTT.

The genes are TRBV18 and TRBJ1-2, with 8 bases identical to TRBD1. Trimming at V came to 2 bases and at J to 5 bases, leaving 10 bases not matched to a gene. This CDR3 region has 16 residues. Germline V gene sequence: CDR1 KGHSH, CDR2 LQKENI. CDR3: CASSPSRGQAGYGYTF. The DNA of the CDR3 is TGTGCCAGCTCACCATCGAGGGGACAGGCAGGGTATGGCTACACCTTC. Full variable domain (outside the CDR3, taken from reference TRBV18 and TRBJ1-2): NAGVMQNPRHLVRRRGQEARLRCSPMKGHSHVYWYRQLPEEGLKFMVYLQKENIIDESGMPKERFSAEFPKEGPSILRIQQVVRGDSAAYFCASSPSRGQAGYGYTFGSGTRLTVV.

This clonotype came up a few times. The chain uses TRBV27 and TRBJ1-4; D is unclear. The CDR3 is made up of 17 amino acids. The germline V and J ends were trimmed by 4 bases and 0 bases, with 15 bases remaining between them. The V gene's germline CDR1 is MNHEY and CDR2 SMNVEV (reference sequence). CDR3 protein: CASSSTRDPTTNEKLFF. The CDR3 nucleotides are TGTGCCAGCAGTTCAACAAGAGATCCTACAACTAATGAAAAACTGTTTTTT.

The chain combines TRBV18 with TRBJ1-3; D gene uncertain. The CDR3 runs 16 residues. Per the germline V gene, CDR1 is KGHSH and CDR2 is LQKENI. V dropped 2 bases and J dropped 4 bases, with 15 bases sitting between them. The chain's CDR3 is CASSPSAGSRGNTIYF. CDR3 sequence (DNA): TGTGCCAGCTCACCATCGGCGGGATCGAGGGGAAACACCATATATTTT.

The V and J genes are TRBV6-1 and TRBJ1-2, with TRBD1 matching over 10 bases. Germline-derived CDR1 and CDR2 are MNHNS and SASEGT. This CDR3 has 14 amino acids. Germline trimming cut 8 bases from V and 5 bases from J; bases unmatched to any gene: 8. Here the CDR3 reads CASRVDRGLYGYTF. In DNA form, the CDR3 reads TGTGCCAGCCGGGTTGACAGGGGGCTTTATGGCTACACCTTC.

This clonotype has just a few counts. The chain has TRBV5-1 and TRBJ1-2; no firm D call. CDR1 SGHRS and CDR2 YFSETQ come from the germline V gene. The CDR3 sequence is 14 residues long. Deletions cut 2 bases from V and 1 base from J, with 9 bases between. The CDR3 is CASSLEGLNYGYTF. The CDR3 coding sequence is TGCGCCAGCAGCTTAGAAGGGCTTAACTATGGCTACACCTTC.

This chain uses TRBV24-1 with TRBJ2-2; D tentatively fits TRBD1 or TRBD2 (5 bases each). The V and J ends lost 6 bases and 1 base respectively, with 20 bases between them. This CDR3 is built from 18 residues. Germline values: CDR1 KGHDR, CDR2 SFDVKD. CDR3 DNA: TGTGCCACCAGTAGACGGGGCGCGCCCTCGGGGAACACCGGGGAGCTGTTTTTT. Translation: CATSRRGAPSGNTGELFF.

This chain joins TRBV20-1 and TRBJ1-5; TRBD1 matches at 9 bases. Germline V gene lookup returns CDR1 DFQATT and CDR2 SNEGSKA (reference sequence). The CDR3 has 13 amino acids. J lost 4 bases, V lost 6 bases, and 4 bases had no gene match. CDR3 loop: CSAKGQGNQPQHF. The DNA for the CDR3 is TGCAGTGCCAAGGGACAGGGAAATCAGCCCCAGCATTTT.

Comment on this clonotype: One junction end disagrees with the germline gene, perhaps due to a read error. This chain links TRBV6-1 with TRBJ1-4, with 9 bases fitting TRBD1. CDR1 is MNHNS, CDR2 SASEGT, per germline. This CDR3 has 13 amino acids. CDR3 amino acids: CASSRKAGTGNIF. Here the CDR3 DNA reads TGTGCCAGCAGCCGCAAAGCCGGGACAGGGAATATTTTT.